This passage covers 9 T cell receptor beta chains from one sample sequenced in a study of T cell repertoires in cytomegalovirus infection. Via MiXCR, TCRdb re-called the reads, giving one row per CDR3 protein. The table has a few hundred thousand distinct CDR3 sequences, approximately 15% seen once. The specimen sequenced was CD8+ T cells from PBMCs. The receptor set was obtained from a human donor in good health (CMV status not recorded). Some clones in this sample may be carry-over from other donors' samples.

This clonotype was counted ten times or more. V usage is TRBV28 and J usage is TRBJ2-7; D perhaps matches TRBD1 (6 bases). The V gene lost 3 bases and the J gene lost 3 bases, with 12 bases spanning the gap. This CDR3 spans 14 amino acids. Germline V CDR1 and CDR2: MDHEN, SYDVKM. The CDR3 sequence is CASSFGTSDYEQYF. CDR3 bases: TGTGCCAGCAGTTTCGGGACATCAGACTACGAGCAGTACTTC.

V is TRBV4-2 and J is TRBJ1-1; D is possibly TRBD1 (6 bases). Germline-derived CDR1 and CDR2 are LGHNA and YNFKEQ. V was cut by 4 bases and J by 7 bases, with 19 bases left in between. CDR3 length: 15 residues. CDR3 nucleotide sequence: TGTGCCAGCAGCCCTGATGGGTCCGGGACATTTGAAGCTTTCTTT. It yields the protein CASSPDGSGTFEAFF.

This clonotype was seen more than once but under ten times. The chain carries TRBV12-3 or TRBV12-4 and TRBJ2-7; the D is unclear. The CDR3 runs 12 residues. V lost 2 bases and J lost 7, with 9 bases in between. CDR3 sequence reads: CASSLSVWEQYF. The CDR3 nucleotides are TGTGCCAGCAGTTTATCCGTTTGGGAGCAGTACTTC.

The V call is TRBV28, the J call TRBJ2-6, with TRBD1 matching over 9 bases. CDR1 and CDR2 from the germline V gene are MDHEN and SYDVKM. V lost 6 bases and J lost 4; bases outside the gene matches: 10. The CDR3 is 17 amino acids. The CDR3 DNA sequence: TGTGCCAGCAGATCCGGGACAGGGTCGGAAGGGGCCAACGTCCTGACTTTC. Amino acids: CASRSGTGSEGANVLTF.

Notes on this clonotype: At one boundary the junction diverges from the germline segment, which might be a read error. The gene calls are TRBV12-3 or TRBV12-4 and TRBJ2-6; D uncertain. The length of the CDR3 is 14 residues. The chain's CDR3 is CASTRDSGTNVLTF. The CDR3 DNA reads TGTGCCAGCACGAGAGACTCTGGGACCAACGTCCTGACTTTC.

Worth noting for this clonotype: Compared with germline, one end of the junction differs, possibly owing to a read error. The chain recombines TRBV4-1 with TRBJ2-5; 7 nucleotides agree with TRBD1. The germline V gene encodes CDR1 MGHRA and CDR2 YSYEKL. The CDR3 covers 15 residues. CDR3 DNA sequence: TGTGCCAGCAGCCAAGGTACAGGGGATCAAGAGACCCAGTACTTC. This gives the protein CASSQGTGDQETQYF.

This clonotype was picked up many times. This chain links TRBV7-9 with TRBJ1-6, with D perhaps matching TRBD1 (5 bases). The germline V and J ends were trimmed by 4 bases and 9 bases, with 13 bases remaining between them. There are 14 residues in the CDR3. Germline CDR1 reads SEHNR; CDR2 reads FQNEAQ (reference sequence). CDR3 loop: CASSSPGTGSPLHF. The CDR3 DNA is TGTGCCAGCAGCTCCCCCGGGACGGGTTCACCCCTCCACTTT.

A few counts support this clonotype. The chain combines TRBV4-3 with TRBJ1-1, with D hard to call. V lost 3 bases to trimming and J lost 0 bases, with 8 bases between them. The CDR3 length is 14 residues. CDR1 and CDR2 from the germline V gene are LGHNA and YSLEER. CDR3 protein: CASSQLGLNTEAFF. The CDR3 coding sequence is TGCGCCAGCAGCCAGCTTGGTCTGAACACTGAAGCTTTCTTT.

This clonotype was recorded at least ten times. The chain combines TRBV7-9 with TRBJ2-7; D not resolved. The ends were cut back, 2 bases at V and 2 bases at J, with 13 bases in the middle. Germline CDR1 is SEHNR and CDR2 is FQNEAQ (reference sequence). The CDR3 consists of 15 residues. CDR3 sequence (DNA): TGTGCCAGCAGCTTAAAGGAATCCACTCCCTACGAGCAGTACTTC. Protein: CASSLKESTPYEQYF.